This is a list of T cell receptor beta chains from one sample in a study of cytomegalovirus exposure and HLA in healthy donors. Here immunoSEQ multiplex PCR was the method, and the copy in TCRdb shows in-frame clones only, minus some. This sample has about 76,000 clones, with roughly 79% found just once. Sequenced sample: PBMCs. The receptors were gathered from a woman under 40 in good health and CMV-seronegative. CDR3s include the opening cysteine and the closing phenylalanine or tryptophan. The order of the fields is D gene, V gene, clone size, J gene, CDR3 DNA, CDR3 protein. D genes are given only for firm matches. Only some rows state a clone size, as once, few, many or a class for expanded clones.

TRBD1,TRBV6-1,-,TRBJ2-7,TGTGCCAGCAGTGAGCGGGACAGGGCAACCTACGAGCAGTACTTC,CASSERDRATYEQYF
TRBD2,TRBV6-4,-,TRBJ2-7,TGTGCCAGCAGTGGCTCCCAGGGGTTGGCTAGCGGGAGGAGCTCCTACGAGCAGTACTTC,CASSGSQGLASGRSSYEQYF
TRBD1,TRBV27,few,TRBJ1-2,TGTGCCAGCAGTCAGGGGAACAGGGGCCCCCTCGGGGGCTACACCTTC,CASSQGNRGPLGGYTF
TRBD2,TRBV5-4,-,TRBJ2-1,TGTGCCAGCAGCTTGGGCCGGACTAGCCCTAACACTACGACCTACAATGAGCAGTTCTTC,CASSLGRTSPNTTTYNEQFF
TRBD1,TRBV5-8,-,TRBJ1-1,TGTGCCAGCAGCCGGGACAGGGAAGCTTTCTTT,CASSRDREAFF
-,TRBV5-1,few,TRBJ1-1,TGCGCCAGCAGAGCTTTGGGTAGGCGGGACACTGAAGCTTTCTTT,CASRALGRRDTEAFF
TRBD2,TRBV29-1,-,TRBJ2-7,TGCAGCGTTGTTCTAGCGGGAGACGAGCAGTACTTC,CSVVLAGDEQYF
-,TRBV7-9,-,TRBJ1-2,TGTGCCAGCAGCTTAGGCGCGGCCCAGCGCTACACCTTC,CASSLGAAQRYTF
TRBD1,TRBV2,-,TRBJ2-1,TGTGCCAGCAGGGGAGACAGGGGTACCTACAATGAGCAGTTCTTC,CASRGDRGTYNEQFF
TRBD1,TRBV11-2,-,TRBJ2-7,TGTGCCAGCAGCTTAGTCCGCAGGCCCAGGGGGCATCACGAGCAGTACTTC,CASSLVRRPRGHHEQYF
-,TRBV11-3,-,TRBJ2-1,TGTGCCAGCAGCTTAGAGTTAGGGGGGGCCGGTGAGCAGTTCTTC,CASSLELGGAGEQFF
TRBD1,TRBV7-6,-,TRBJ2-6,TGTGCCAGCAGCCCCGGACAGGGCCCTGGGGCCAACGTCCTGACTTTC,CASSPGQGPGANVLTF
-,TRBV19,-,TRBJ1-3,TGTGCCAGCCGCCCGCCGGGCTCTGGAAACACCATATATTTT,CASRPPGSGNTIYF
TRBD2,TRBV9,once,TRBJ2-7,TGTGCCAGCAGCGTAGCTAGCGGAGTCCCTCCCGAGCAGTACTTC,CASSVASGVPPEQYF
TRBD2,TRBV27,once,TRBJ2-7,TGTGCCAGCAGTTTTTGGACTAGCGGGAGACCCTACGAGCAGTACTTC,CASSFWTSGRPYEQYF
TRBD2,TRBV11-3,-,TRBJ2-3,TGTGCCAGCAGCTTTACCTATCCCGGGACTAGGGAACCAGATACGCAGTATTTT,CASSFTYPGTREPDTQYF
TRBD1,TRBV10-3,once,TRBJ1-1,TGTGCCATCATTACCGGACAGGGAGCCCCTGAAGCTTTCTTT,CAIITGQGAPEAFF
TRBD2,TRBV28,-,TRBJ2-3,TGTGCCAGCAGTTTATTGAGCGGGGCAGATACGCAGTATTTT,CASSLLSGADTQYF
-,TRBV2,once,TRBJ2-1,TGTGCCAGCAGAACAGGGGGCTCACGACTAGCGTTGGATGAGCAGTTCTTC,CASRTGGSRLALDEQFF
-,TRBV28,-,TRBJ2-2,TGTGCCAGCAGTTTTCGCGTTTGGTATGAGAACACCGGGGAGCTGTTTTTT,CASSFRVWYENTGELFF
-,TRBV10-1,-,TRBJ1-1,TGCGCCAGTGCAAAAGACACGAACACTGAAGCTTTCTTT,CASAKDTNTEAFF
-,TRBV15,-,TRBJ2-7,TGTGCCACCAGCTCAACCTCCAGGTTGTCCTACGAGCAGTACTTC,CATSSTSRLSYEQYF
TRBD2,TRBV2,-,TRBJ2-7,TGTGCCAGCAGTGAAATGATAGCGGGAGGGCGGGAGCAGTACTTC,CASSEMIAGGREQYF
TRBD1,TRBV23-1,-,TRBJ1-2,TGCGCCAGCAGTCATCCAGGGGGCGTATGGTATTATGGCTACACCTTC,CASSHPGGVWYYGYTF
TRBD1,TRBV10-3,-,TRBJ1-4,TGTGCCATCAGTGAACCAGGGGGGTCTAATGAAAAACTGTTTTTT,CAISEPGGSNEKLFF
-,TRBV7-9,few,TRBJ2-1,TGTGCCAGCAGCTTAGAACCGGGAGTTTCCTACAATGAGCAGTTCTTC,CASSLEPGVSYNEQFF
-,TRBV9,-,TRBJ1-4,TGTGCCAGCAGCCCTTCTAGCGGGCAGCTGGAAAAACTGTTTTTT,CASSPSSGQLEKLFF
TRBD2,TRBV28,-,TRBJ2-1,TGTGCCAGCAGTTCTAGCGGGAGTCTGGATGAGCAGTTCTTC,CASSSSGSLDEQFF
TRBD2,TRBV7-8,-,TRBJ2-7,TGTGCCAGCAGCTTAGTAGTTAGCGGGGCTCCCTACGAGCAGTACTTC,CASSLVVSGAPYEQYF
-,TRBV28,-,TRBJ2-7,TGTGCCAGCAGTATCAGGGTCATTCCCTACGAGCAGTACTTC,CASSIRVIPYEQYF
-,TRBV7-7,-,TRBJ2-5,TGTGCTAGCAGCTTAGTCGGACAGTTACAAGAGACCCAGTACTTC,CASSLVGQLQETQYF
TRBD2,TRBV6-6,once,TRBJ2-7,TGTGCCAGCGGGGAGGGAGTCTACGAGCAGTACTTC,CASGEGVYEQYF
-,TRBV11-2,once,TRBJ2-7,TGTGCCAGCAGCTCCAGGATTCAGCCCCCTGCCTACGAGCAGTACTTC,CASSSRIQPPAYEQYF
TRBD2,TRBV18,-,TRBJ2-2,TGTGCCAGCTCAAACCGGGGACTAGCGGCGAACACCGGGGAGCTGTTTTTT,CASSNRGLAANTGELFF
-,TRBV29-1,-,TRBJ2-1,TGCAGCGTTGAAGGCGGCTACAATGAGCAGTTCTTC,CSVEGGYNEQFF
-,TRBV19,-,TRBJ2-7,TGTGCCAGTAGTAGTGGACAGACCCCTGACGAGCAGTACTTC,CASSSGQTPDEQYF
TRBD2,TRBV11-3,once,TRBJ2-1,TGTGCCAGCAGCGACGGGACTAGCGGGATAGGGGATGAGCAGTTCTTC,CASSDGTSGIGDEQFF
-,TRBV5-5,-,TRBJ1-5,TGTGCCAGCAGTAAAGGACAATCTATTATGGGTCAGCCCCAGCATTTT,CASSKGQSIMGQPQHF
-,TRBV28,-,TRBJ1-4,TGTGCCAGCAGTTTAACTCCACCCCCCGCGGATGAAAAACTGTTTTTT,CASSLTPPPADEKLFF
-,TRBV18,-,TRBJ1-5,TGTGCCAGCTCACCCCGGGGAGGGCCTCAGCCCCAGCATTTT,CASSPRGGPQPQHF